Shown below are 8 T cell receptor beta chains from a single sample sequenced in a study of blood T cell repertoires in COVID-19. The assay was immunoSEQ multiplex PCR, and TCRdb's table has in-frame clones only and misses some. This table has approximately 210,000 clones, almost 85% appearing once. The sequenced sample consisted of peripheral blood. Every receptor here comes from a woman between 50 and 59 years old with active or convalescent COVID-19.

This clone was counted only a few times. This chain joins TRBV5-1 and TRBJ1-2; possibly TRBD1 for D (5 bases). Germline V CDR1 and CDR2: SGHRS, YFSETQ. V lost 0 bases and J lost 6, with 18 bases in between. The CDR3 sequence is 16 residues long. This CDR3 reads CASSLAQGTGSHGYTF. The CDR3 DNA reads TGCGCCAGCAGCTTGGCCCAAGGAACAGGCTCGCATGGCTACACCTTC.

The chain recombines TRBV28 with TRBJ1-1; 7 nucleotides line up with TRBD1. Germline V gene lookup returns CDR1 MDHEN and CDR2 SYDVKM. The ends lost 5 bases at V and 6 bases at J; junction bases unmatched: 9. The length of the CDR3 is 14 residues. DNA for the CDR3: TGTGCCAGCAGTCTCCCGGGACAGACCCCTGAAGCTTTCTTT. Protein sequence: CASSLPGQTPEAFF.

The CDR3, as DNA: TGTGCCAGCAGCTTCACAGCAACTAGCACAGATACGCAGTATTTT. Translation gives CASSFTATSTDTQYF. The chain couples TRBV5-5 to TRBJ2-3; no definite D call. V lost 2 bases, J lost 0 bases, and 10 bases lay in between. CDR3 length: 15 residues. Germline assignment: CDR1 SGHKS and CDR2 YYEKEE (reference sequence).

Regarding this clone: This sample includes further DNA sequences coding for the same CDR3. The rearrangement uses TRBV18 and TRBJ1-2, with D tentatively TRBD1 (6 bases). Between the trimmed V and J ends, which lost 2 bases and 2 bases, there was a span of 6 bases. The length of the CDR3 is 13 residues. Per germline, CDR1 KGHSH and CDR2 LQKENI. CDR3 in DNA: TGTGCCAGCTCACCAGACAGGAACTATGGCTACACCTTC. This translates into CASSPDRNYGYTF.

The J gene is TRBJ1-4, the V gene TRBV18; no clear D. The CDR3 length is 16 residues. The V gene's germline CDR1 is KGHSH and CDR2 LQKENI. The V end was cut by 0 bases, the J end by 8 bases, with 16 bases between. The CDR3 loop reads CASSPPESPRGEKLFF. Written as DNA, the CDR3 is TGTGCCAGCTCACCACCGGAGTCTCCGCGCGGGGAAAAACTGTTTTTT. Supplemented by reference TRBV18 and TRBJ1-4, the full variable domain reads NAGVMQNPRHLVRRRGQEARLRCSPMKGHSHVYWYRQLPEEGLKFMVYLQKENIIDESGMPKERFSAEFPKEGPSILRIQQVVRGDSAAYFCASSPPESPRGEKLFFGSGTQLSVL.

The chain combines TRBV6-5 with TRBJ1-1; TRBD1 is a possible D gene (5 bases). The length of the CDR3 is 15 residues. From germline, CDR1 is MNHEY and CDR2 SVGAGI. Trimming stripped 8 bases from V and 1 base from J, with 17 bases between. The CDR3 here is CASFRDSWRNTEAFF. The DNA of the CDR3 is TGTGCCAGCTTCCGGGACTCTTGGAGGAACACTGAAGCTTTCTTT.

The chain recombines TRBV5-1 with TRBJ1-4; 7 nucleotides match TRBD1. The CDR3 sequence is 16 residues long. Germline V gene data show CDR1 as SGHRS and CDR2 as YFSETQ. Unmatched junction bases numbered 10, after V lost 1 base and J lost 7 bases. For the CDR3, the DNA is TGCGCCAGCAGCTTGCTCACGACAGGGTTTGGTGAAAAACTGTTTTTT. Translated, it gives CASSLLTTGFGEKLFF.

The chain carries TRBV24-1 and TRBJ1-1, with 12 bases that match TRBD1. Trimming removed 5 bases from V and 6 bases from J; junction bases left unmatched: 6. The germline V gene has CDR1 KGHDR and CDR2 SFDVKD. CDR3 length: 15 amino acids. The CDR3 nucleotides are TGTGCCACCAGTGGCGGGACAGGGGGCCGGCCTGAAGCTTTCTTT. Translation: CATSGGTGGRPEAFF.